This T cell receptor beta chain was captured by sequencing in a study of blood T cells in healthy people across ages. Study results and caveats: Researchers judged that diversity estimates from one million T cells fell short of true values. Among T cells, TCR beta diversity per million cells dropped roughly linearly as age rose.

From germline, CDR1 is SGHTA and CDR2 FQGNSA. This CDR3 region has 16 residues. Primers used in a second PCR of about 6 to 11 cycles were a sample-barcoded 5' primer and a J-beta primer mix. Each cDNA molecule was tagged by a template-switch adaptor that had 12 random nucleotides. Using its own MiXCR run on the 5' RACE reads, TCRdb lists one record per CDR3 protein. The table shows over 600,000 distinct CDR3 sequences, with approximately 40% occurring only once. As for this clonotype: The target antigen is unknown. One end of the junction fails to match germline, which may point to a read error.

Total RNA was extracted at no less than 6 micrograms per sample. The source of this sequence is a man of 80 years or more in good health. Sequencing was done on a sample of blood. The V and J genes are TRBV7-2 and TRBJ2-1, with 7 bases identical to TRBD1. The CDR3 spells CAGSPRQGSSYNEQFF. The CDR3 nucleotides read TGTGCCGGCAGCCCAAGACAGGGCTCGTCCTACAATGAGCAGTTCTTC.